Listed here is a single T cell receptor (beta chain). Its antigen is not known. The time point: newly diagnosed, previously untreated cHL patient sample. The study compared against PBMCs from newly diagnosed, untreated classical Hodgkin lymphoma. Germline trimming cut 4 bases from V and 4 bases from J; bases unmatched to any gene: 0. In germline, CDR1 is MNHNS, CDR2 SASEGT. This CDR3 has 14 amino acids. This sample is part of a study of PD-1 blockade in classical Hodgkin lymphoma. Produced via immunoSEQ multiplex PCR; TCRdb's table is partial and in-frame only. The sample records 25,000 to 35,000 clones, 90% to 95% being singletons. Study conclusions and caveats: The causes of the repertoire differences, possibly disease activity or prior therapy, remain undefined. Healthy donors were reported to have higher baseline TCR diversity than newly diagnosed patients.

The chain is built from TRBV6-1 and TRBJ2-7; 14 positions agree with TRBD2. Specimen: peripheral blood mononuclear cells (PBMCs). This TCR was recovered from a human donor with classical Hodgkin lymphoma. The CDR3 DNA reads as TGTGCCAGCAGTGGACTAGCGGGAGGGTACGAGCAGTACTTC. Protein: CASSGLAGGYEQYF.